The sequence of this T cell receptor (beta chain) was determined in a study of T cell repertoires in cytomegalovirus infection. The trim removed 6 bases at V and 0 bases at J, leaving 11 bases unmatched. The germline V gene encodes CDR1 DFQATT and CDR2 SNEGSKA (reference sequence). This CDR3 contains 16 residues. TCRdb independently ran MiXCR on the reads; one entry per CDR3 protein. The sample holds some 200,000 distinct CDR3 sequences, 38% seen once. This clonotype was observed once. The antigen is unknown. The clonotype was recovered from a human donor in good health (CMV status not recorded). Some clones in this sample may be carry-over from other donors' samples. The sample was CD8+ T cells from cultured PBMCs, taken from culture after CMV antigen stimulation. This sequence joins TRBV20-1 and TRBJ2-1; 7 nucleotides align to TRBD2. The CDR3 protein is CSAAAGLLSSYNEQFF. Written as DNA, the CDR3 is TGCAGTGCGGCAGCGGGACTTCTCAGCTCCTACAATGAGCAGTTCTTC.